These 17 T cell receptor beta chains share one sample of origin, sequenced in a study of shared T cell receptors in the human thymus. Produced via immunoSEQ multiplex PCR; TCRdb's table is partial and in-frame only. The data contain approximately 580,000 clones, approximately 80% of them seen just once; the ten biggest clones take up 0.013%. The data also belong to a second study, concerning human thymus T cells.

The sequencing sample was made of thymocytes. The receptors stem from a boy under two years old with a congenital heart defect.

The chain joins TRBV14 to TRBJ2-7, with 7 bases that match TRBD2. The CDR3 is 17 amino acids. Per the germline V gene, CDR1 is SGHDN and CDR2 is FVKESK. J gave up 0 bases and V 1 base, and 9 bases lay outside the gene matches. CDR3 nucleotide sequence: TGTGCCAGCAGCCAAGGCCACTCTACTAGCGACTCCTACGAGCAGTACTTC. This gives the protein CASSQGHSTSDSYEQYF. The full variable domain, completed using reference TRBV14 and TRBJ2-7, is EAGVTQFPSHSVIEKGQTVTLRCDPISGHDNLYWYRRVMGKEIKFLLHFVKESKQDESGMPNNRFLAERTGGTYSTLKVQPAELEDSGVYFCASSQGHSTSDSYEQYFGPGTRLTVT.

V usage is TRBV27 and J usage is TRBJ1-2; D is uncertain. Germline CDR1 MNHEY, CDR2 SMNVEV (reference sequence). The CDR3 totals 15 residues. Trimming stripped 5 bases from V and 3 bases from J, with 16 bases between. For the CDR3, the DNA is TGTGCCAGCAGTCCCCGGGATGGTTCACACTATGGCTACACCTTC. It is translated as CASSPRDGSHYGYTF.

The chain joins TRBV19 to TRBJ2-3; TRBD1 matches 7 bases. Germline V gene data show CDR1 as LNHDA and CDR2 as SQIVND (reference sequence). CDR3 length equals 15 residues. Trimming cost V 5 bases and J 4 bases; bases outside gene matches: 9. This CDR3 is CASSAAGGAADTQYF. DNA of the CDR3: TGTGCCAGTAGTGCTGCAGGGGGTGCTGCAGATACGCAGTATTTT. Filled out from reference TRBV19 and TRBJ2-3, the complete variable domain reads DGGITQSPKYLFRKEGQNVTLSCEQNLNHDAMYWYRQDPGQGLRLIYYSQIVNDFQKGDIAEGYSVSREKKESFPLTVTSAQKNPTAFYLCASSAAGGAADTQYFGPGTRLTVL.

About this clone itself: The junction departs from the called germline gene at one end, perhaps through a read error. The chain recombines TRBV15 with TRBJ2-5, with D maybe TRBD1 (6 bases). The CDR3 totals 15 residues. From germline, CDR1 is LNHNV and CDR2 YYDKDF (reference sequence). The CDR3 sequence: CATSRAEGEQGTQYF. As DNA, the CDR3 is TGTGCCACCAGCAGAGCAGAGGGGGAACAAGGGACCCAGTACTTC.

This clone was recorded once. The chain is built from TRBV13 and TRBJ1-1; no clear D. The V end was cut by 2 bases, the J end by 4 bases, with 14 bases between. Germline CDR1 reads PRHDT; CDR2 reads FYEKMQ (reference sequence). The CDR3 has 15 residues. The CDR3, as DNA: TGTGCCAGCAGCTTATTACCGGAGGGTTGCACTGAAGCTTTCTTT. As protein: CASSLLPEGCTEAFF.

This clone was found a few times. The chain has TRBV7-9 and TRBJ2-1, with a tentative D call TRBD2 (6 bases). The CDR3 sequence is 14 residues long. Germline V gives CDR1 SEHNR, CDR2 FQNEAQ (reference sequence). The ends were cut back, 3 bases at V and 8 bases at J, with 14 bases in the middle. DNA for the CDR3: TGTGCCAGCAGCTTTCGGGACTGCGGCGATGAGCAGTTCTTC. Its protein is CASSFRDCGDEQFF.

The rearrangement joins TRBV7-9 to TRBJ1-2, with TRBD1 as a possible D gene (6 bases). Per germline, CDR1 SEHNR and CDR2 FQNEAQ (reference sequence). Trimming stripped 8 bases from V and 6 bases from J, with 25 bases between. CDR3 length equals 16 residues. The DNA of the CDR3 is TGTGCCAGCCGCAAAGGGGGGGCAGGGGAAAACCATGGCTACACCTTC. It is translated as CASRKGGAGENHGYTF.

As DNA, the CDR3 is TGTGCCAGCAGCCAAGATAAAGGCAGGGGAGGGGCCGGGGAGCTGTTTTTT. This codes for CASSQDKGRGGAGELFF. This rearrangement joins TRBV14 to TRBJ2-2; tentatively, D is TRBD2 (7 bases). Germline V gene sequence: CDR1 SGHDN, CDR2 FVKESK. The CDR3 loop spans 17 amino acids. V was shortened by 0 bases and J by 6 bases, with 17 bases between the two germline ends.

The chain carries TRBV5-1 and TRBJ2-5; 11 bases fit TRBD1. Germline CDR1 and CDR2: SGHRS and YFSETQ. This CDR3 comprises 16 residues. Trimming at V came to 0 bases and at J to 5 bases, leaving 6 bases not matched to a gene. CDR3 sequence (DNA): TGCGCCAGCAGCTTGGAGGACAGGGGGCGCGGGGAGACCCAGTACTTC. This sequence encodes CASSLEDRGRGETQYF. The full variable domain, in which reference TRBV5-1 and TRBJ2-5 provide the parts outside the CDR3, is KAGVTQTPRYLIKTRGQQVTLSCSPISGHRSVSWYQQTPGQGLQFLFEYFSETQRNKGNFPGRFSGRQFSNSRSEMNVSTLELGDSALYLCASSLEDRGRGETQYFGPGTRLLVL.

This chain uses TRBV25-1 with TRBJ1-4, with 8 bases lining up with TRBD1. The J segment lost 4 bases and the V segment lost 1 base, leaving 11 bases of the junction unmatched. CDR1 is MGHDK, CDR2 SYGVNS, per germline. The CDR3 has 18 residues. For the CDR3, the DNA is TGTGCCAGCAGTGAATTGGTACCCCGTGGACAGGGTAATGAAAAACTGTTTTTT. Its translation is CASSELVPRGQGNEKLFF.

V is TRBV4-1 and J is TRBJ2-7, with 7 positions matching TRBD2. This CDR3 has 18 amino acids. V lost 0 bases, J lost 2 bases, and 13 bases stayed unmatched. CDR1 and CDR2 from the germline V gene are MGHRA and YSYEKL. The CDR3 bases are TGCGCCAGCAGCCAAGAAGGGGAGGGTCCGAGTACCCCCTACGAGCAGTACTTC. Translating gives CASSQEGEGPSTPYEQYF.

This chain links TRBV4-3 with TRBJ2-7; TRBD2 agrees at 12 bases. The junction had 2 bases not matched to a gene; V was cut back by 3 bases and J by 5 bases. The germline V gene has CDR1 LGHNA and CDR2 YSLEER. CDR3 length: 14 amino acids. This CDR3 is CASSQTSGSHEQYF. In DNA, the CDR3 is TGCGCCAGCAGCCAGACTAGCGGGAGCCACGAGCAGTACTTC.

The J gene is TRBJ1-5, the V gene TRBV19; TRBD1 matches at 7 bases. The germline V gene encodes CDR1 LNHDA and CDR2 SQIVND (reference sequence). The CDR3 is 15 amino acids. Trimming removed 5 bases from V and 3 bases from J; junction bases left unmatched: 7. The CDR3 DNA sequence: TGTGCCAGTAGTCTAGGGACAGCCTTCAATCAGCCCCAGCATTTT. Protein sequence: CASSLGTAFNQPQHF. Based on the CDR3 plus reference TRBV19 and TRBJ1-5, the full variable domain is DGGITQSPKYLFRKEGQNVTLSCEQNLNHDAMYWYRQDPGQGLRLIYYSQIVNDFQKGDIAEGYSVSREKKESFPLTVTSAQKNPTAFYLCASSLGTAFNQPQHFGDGTRLSIL.

The chain is built from TRBV5-4 and TRBJ2-7, with 10 bases aligning to TRBD2. Germline V gene sequence: CDR1 SGHNT, CDR2 YYREEE (reference sequence). This CDR3 comprises 17 residues. Trimming at V came to 5 bases and at J to 2 bases, leaving 13 bases not matched to a gene. The CDR3 nucleotides are TGTGCCAGCAGGCAACGGACTAGCGGCAACGGCCCCTACGAGCAGTACTTC. This gives the protein CASRQRTSGNGPYEQYF.

This clone showed up just once. V gene TRBV30 combines with J gene TRBJ1-5; D is perhaps TRBD1 (6 bases). V shed 2 bases and J shed 4 bases, with 18 bases lying between them. CDR3 length: 16 residues. From germline, CDR1 is GTSNPN and CDR2 SVGIG (reference sequence). The DNA of the CDR3 is TGTGCCTGGAGTTTATGGGGGCTAGGGAATAATCAGCCCCAGCATTTT. Protein product: CAWSLWGLGNNQPQHF. Drawing the rest from reference TRBV30 and TRBJ1-5, the complete variable domain is SQTIHQWPATLVQPVGSPLSLECTVEGTSNPNLYWYRQAAGRGLQLLFYSVGIGQISSEVPQNLSASRPQDRQFILSSKKLLLSDSGFYLCAWSLWGLGNNQPQHFGDGTRLSIL.

The V call is TRBV7-2, the J call TRBJ1-3; D remains unclear. CDR3 length: 13 amino acids. Germline V gene lookup returns CDR1 SGHTA and CDR2 FQGNSA. V was clipped by 5 bases and J by 0 bases, with 5 bases between them. This CDR3 reads CASSAFSGNTIYF. In nucleotides, the CDR3 is TGTGCCAGCAGCGCGTTCTCTGGAAACACCATATATTTT.

This clone was observed a few times. The CDR3 DNA reads as TGCGCCAGCAGCTTGGAAAGGACAGGAGAAGAGACCCAGTACTTC. Its translation is CASSLERTGEETQYF. J is TRBJ2-5 and V is TRBV5-1; TRBD1 matches at 7 bases. This CDR3 is built from 15 residues. The V and J ends lost 0 bases and 3 bases, in that order; junction bases with no gene match: 5. Germline-derived CDR1 and CDR2 are SGHRS and YFSETQ.